The 32 T cell receptor beta chains below all came from one sample that was sequenced in a study of blood T cell repertoires in COVID-19. The assay was immunoSEQ multiplex PCR, and TCRdb's table has in-frame clones only and misses some. This sample has 70,000 to 95,000 clones, with around 82% found just once. The sequenced material came from peripheral blood. These receptors all stem from a man between 60 and 75 years old with COVID-19, enrolled during active disease.

This clone was observed a single time. This CDR3 reads CASRPAGGTSGSAETQYF. In nucleotides, the CDR3 is TGCGCCAGCAGGCCCGCAGGGGGAACTAGCGGTTCCGCGGAGACCCAGTACTTC. V gene TRBV5-1 combines with J gene TRBJ2-5, with D tentatively TRBD2 (8 bases). The germline V gene encodes CDR1 SGHRS and CDR2 YFSETQ. The CDR3 runs 18 residues. With 5 bases removed from V and 5 bases from J, the gap between germline ends came to 28 bases. The full variable domain, in which reference TRBV5-1 and TRBJ2-5 provide the parts outside the CDR3, is KAGVTQTPRYLIKTRGQQVTLSCSPISGHRSVSWYQQTPGQGLQFLFEYFSETQRNKGNFPGRFSGRQFSNSRSEMNVSTLELGDSALYLCASRPAGGTSGSAETQYFGPGTRLLVL.

This clone was detected only a few times. V and J are TRBV5-8 and TRBJ1-5, with TRBD1 as a possible D gene (5 bases). V lost 4 bases, J lost 2 bases, and 25 bases lay in between. The V gene's germline CDR1 is SGHTS and CDR2 YDEGEE. The CDR3 extends over 19 amino acids. The CDR3, as DNA: TGTGCCAGCAGCCCGTTTGCCGGTTCAGGGTATGGGGGCAATCAGCCCCAGCATTTT. It encodes CASSPFAGSGYGGNQPQHF.

This clone was counted between two and nine times. Here the CDR3 reads CASTLTDSPLHF. The DNA of the CDR3 is TGTGCCAGCACTCTAACGGATTCACCCCTCCACTTT. This rearrangement joins TRBV6-6 to TRBJ1-6; D gene ambiguous. Between the trimmed V and J ends, which lost 7 bases and 8 bases, there was a span of 9 bases. CDR3 size: 12 residues. Germline V CDR1 and CDR2: MNHNY, SVGAGI (reference sequence).

This clone was counted only a few times. The chain couples TRBV14 to TRBJ2-5; TRBD1 is a possible D gene (5 bases). CDR3 length equals 14 residues. Germline CDR1 reads SGHDN; CDR2 reads FVKESK. V was trimmed by 1 base and J by 4 bases, leaving 10 bases between them. Written as DNA, the CDR3 is TGTGCCAGCAGCCAAGTGTTAAGGGGAGAGACCCAGTACTTC. Its translation: CASSQVLRGETQYF.

In this sample, this clone turned up a few times. This chain connects TRBV7-3 to TRBJ1-1; 8 bases are a match to TRBD1. The germline V gene has CDR1 SGHTA and CDR2 FQGTGA. J gave up 3 bases and V 5 bases, and 5 bases lay outside the gene matches. The CDR3 spans 14 residues. The CDR3 DNA follows: TGTGCCAGCAGCGCGACAGGGGCGGACACTGAAGCTTTCTTT. Its protein is CASSATGADTEAFF.

The chain has TRBV2 and TRBJ2-3; weak D call: TRBD2 (6 bases). With 8 bases removed from V and 3 bases from J, the gap between germline ends came to 9 bases. Germline V gene data show CDR1 as SNHLY and CDR2 as FYNNEI. The CDR3 length is 12 residues. The CDR3 is CASRAGTDTQYF. For the CDR3, the DNA is TGTGCCAGCCGCGCGGGGACAGATACGCAGTATTTT.

This chain connects TRBV2 to TRBJ1-5, with 11 bases that match TRBD1. This CDR3 comprises 15 residues. The V and J ends lost 7 bases and 2 bases, in that order; junction bases with no gene match: 4. Germline V gene sequence: CDR1 SNHLY, CDR2 FYNNEI. The CDR3 protein is CASKPGQGGNQPQHF. As DNA, the CDR3 is TGTGCCAGCAAACCGGGACAGGGGGGCAATCAGCCCCAGCATTTT.

V usage is TRBV28 and J usage is TRBJ1-1, with 9 nucleotides matching TRBD1. Per the germline V gene, CDR1 is MDHEN and CDR2 is SYDVKM. The CDR3 runs 16 residues. The trim removed 3 bases at V and 2 bases at J, leaving 7 bases unmatched. The CDR3, as DNA: TGTGCCAGCAGTTTTTCAGACAGGGGGGTAAACACTGAAGCTTTCTTT. Encoded protein: CASSFSDRGVNTEAFF.

V is TRBV12-3 or TRBV12-4 and J is TRBJ2-2; TRBD2 is a possible D gene (5 bases). With 3 bases removed from V and 4 bases from J, the gap between germline ends came to 6 bases. The CDR3 is made up of 13 amino acids. CDR3 coding DNA: TGTGCCAGCAGTTTCGGGGTCACCGGGGAGCTGTTTTTT. Amino acid sequence: CASSFGVTGELFF.

The genes are TRBV5-1 and TRBJ2-2; 9 positions match TRBD1. The CDR3 spans 16 residues. Germline CDR1 is SGHRS and CDR2 is YFSETQ. The V and J ends lost 4 bases and 2 bases, in that order; junction bases with no gene match: 6. Here the CDR3 reads CASSKGQGSNTGELFF. CDR3 nucleotides: TGCGCCAGCAGCAAGGGACAGGGTAGTAACACCGGGGAGCTGTTTTTT.

The V gene is TRBV6-5, the J gene TRBJ2-7, with a tentative D call TRBD1 (7 bases). The CDR3 has 13 residues. CDR1 is MNHEY, CDR2 SVGAGI, per germline. The V end was cut by 6 bases, the J end by 3 bases, with 12 bases between. The CDR3 spells CASSPRGDYEQYF. The CDR3 DNA reads TGTGCCAGCAGCCCCAGGGGGGACTACGAGCAGTACTTC.

This clone was seen many times. The J gene is TRBJ1-5, the V gene TRBV6-1; perhaps TRBD1 as D (6 bases). Germline V gives CDR1 MNHNS, CDR2 SASEGT. V was clipped by 3 bases and J by 10 bases, with 19 bases between them. The CDR3 contains 15 residues. This chain's CDR3 is CASSDRWDKFLPQHF. The CDR3 DNA follows: TGTGCCAGCAGTGATAGGTGGGACAAGTTTCTTCCCCAGCATTTT.

This CDR3 reads CAWGRDNTGELFF. The CDR3 DNA reads TGTGCCTGGGGCAGGGATAACACCGGGGAGCTGTTTTTT. V usage is TRBV30 and J usage is TRBJ2-2, with D possibly TRBD1 on 5 matching bases. This CDR3 contains 13 residues. The V end was cut by 5 bases, the J end by 2 bases, with 9 bases between. Germline V gene sequence: CDR1 GTSNPN, CDR2 SVGIG (reference sequence).

V and J are TRBV19 and TRBJ2-2; TRBD2 matches 7 bases. The V gene's germline CDR1 is LNHDA and CDR2 SQIVND (reference sequence). The V gene end was trimmed by 3 bases and the J gene end by 3 bases; junction bases not matched to a gene: 7. This CDR3 is 16 amino acids long. CDR3 nucleotides: TGTGCCAGTAGTATGTCTAGCGGAGATGACACCGGGGAGCTGTTTTTT. Translated, it gives CASSMSSGDDTGELFF.

The chain couples TRBV30 to TRBJ1-2; TRBD1 aligns across 9 bases. The CDR3 spans 12 residues. Trimming took 3 bases from V and 9 from J; bases not matched to a gene: 5. Germline CDR1 reads GTSNPN; CDR2 reads SVGIG (reference sequence). The DNA of the CDR3 is TGTGCCTGGAGCGACAGGGGGAATAGCTACACCTTC. It yields the protein CAWSDRGNSYTF.

This clone was seen just once. The rearrangement joins TRBV5-5 to TRBJ1-1; D is possibly TRBD1 (5 bases). This CDR3 is 16 amino acids long. Trimming stripped 5 bases from V and 0 bases from J, with 17 bases between. Germline-derived CDR1 and CDR2 are SGHKS and YYEKEE (reference sequence). The CDR3, as DNA: TGTGCCAGCAGGACGCGGGACGGGCTCATGAACACTGAAGCTTTCTTT. This translates into CASRTRDGLMNTEAFF.

The chain links TRBV3-1 (or the pseudogene TRBV3-2) to TRBJ1-2; 9 bases align to TRBD1. This CDR3 is built from 14 residues. Germline assignment: CDR1 LGHDT and CDR2 YNNKEL (reference sequence). After removal of 4 bases from V and 8 bases from J, the junction contained 8 bases not matched to a gene. The CDR3 spells CASSPQQGARGYTF. The CDR3 DNA sequence: TGTGCCAGCAGCCCGCAACAGGGGGCAAGGGGCTACACCTTC.

This rearrangement joins TRBV5-6 to TRBJ1-2; 8 positions match TRBD1. V dropped 4 bases and J dropped 8; count of bases not matched to a gene: 7. The CDR3 loop spans 13 amino acids. In germline, CDR1 is SGHDT, CDR2 YYEEEE. The CDR3 protein is CASSPRGLGGYTF. The CDR3, as DNA: TGTGCCAGCAGCCCCAGGGGGCTAGGGGGCTACACCTTC.

Only one count was recorded for this clone. The V gene is TRBV3-1 (or the pseudogene TRBV3-2), the J gene TRBJ2-5; TRBD1 aligns across 9 bases. V dropped 4 bases and J dropped 4; count of bases not matched to a gene: 7. Germline values: CDR1 LGHDT, CDR2 YNNKEL (reference sequence). The CDR3 loop spans 15 amino acids. The CDR3 region is CASSPTNRGRETQYF. The CDR3 coding sequence is TGTGCCAGCAGCCCAACCAACAGGGGGCGAGAGACCCAGTACTTC.

The chain carries TRBV11-2 and TRBJ2-2; 9 bases are shared with TRBD2. The CDR3 has 18 amino acids. J gave up 1 base and V 0 bases, and 6 bases lay outside the gene matches. The V gene's germline CDR1 is SGHAT and CDR2 FQNNGV. The CDR3 is CASSLEGLAAMNTGELFF. The CDR3 DNA follows: TGTGCCAGCAGCTTAGAGGGACTAGCCGCGATGAACACCGGGGAGCTGTTTTTT.

This clone came up a few times. The chain employs TRBV5-6 and TRBJ1-1; D perhaps matches TRBD1 (5 bases). Trimming pared 0 bases from V and 1 base from J, leaving 10 bases between. The germline CDR1 and CDR2 sequences are SGHDT and YYEEEE. This CDR3 is 15 amino acids long. The CDR3 DNA reads TGTGCCAGCAGCTTGGGTGCGACAGCGAACACTGAAGCTTTCTTT. Translated, it gives CASSLGATANTEAFF. Full variable domain (rest looked up from reference TRBV5-6 and TRBJ1-1): DAGVTQSPTHLIKTRGQQVTLRCSPKSGHDTVSWYQQALGQGPQFIFQYYEEEERQRGNFPDRFSGHQFPNYSSELNVNALLLGDSALYLCASSLGATANTEAFFGQGTRLTVV.

The chain uses TRBV7-2 and TRBJ2-1; 12 nucleotides agree with TRBD2. From germline, CDR1 is SGHTA and CDR2 FQGNSA. This CDR3 has 15 residues. After removal of 2 bases from V and 10 bases from J, the junction contained 6 bases not matched to a gene. For the CDR3, the DNA is TGTGCCAGCAGCTTAAGTCGGACTAGCGGGACCGAGCAGTTCTTC. This translates into CASSLSRTSGTEQFF.

This chain uses TRBV5-6 with TRBJ2-2; 12 nucleotides align to TRBD2. J lost 5 bases, V lost 0 bases, and 8 bases had no gene match. This CDR3 comprises 18 residues. CDR1 is SGHDT and CDR2 is YYEEEE in the germline V gene. The CDR3 DNA is TGTGCCAGCAGCTTGGCCGCGACTAGCGGGGGTAGGACCGGGGAGCTGTTTTTT. This translates into CASSLAATSGGRTGELFF.

With regard to this clone: A read error may produce the germline difference seen at one junction end. The genes are TRBV5-4 and TRBJ2-1; 9 nucleotides line up with TRBD2. Germline CDR1 reads SGHNT; CDR2 reads YYREEE (reference sequence). This CDR3 comprises 15 residues. CDR3 sequence: CASSATLAGGHSRVF. Here the CDR3 DNA reads TGTGCCAGCAGCGCCACCCTGGCGGGGGGGCACTCTCGGGTCTTC.

This clone was seen a single time. CDR3 in DNA: TGCGCCAGCAGCTTGATCGGTGATACTAGTGGAAACACCATATATTTT. It specifies CASSLIGDTSGNTIYF. The V and J genes are TRBV5-1 and TRBJ1-3; D remains unclear. This CDR3 is built from 16 residues. From germline, CDR1 is SGHRS and CDR2 YFSETQ. V was pared by 1 base and J by 3 bases, with 14 bases between.

The chain couples TRBV19 to TRBJ1-1; D uncertain. Germline V CDR1 and CDR2: LNHDA, SQIVND (reference sequence). The CDR3 runs 14 residues. V shed 3 bases and J shed 4 bases, with 12 bases lying between them. In DNA, the CDR3 is TGTGCCAGTAGTATCCCCCAGGAGGTCACTGAAGCTTTCTTT. Its translation: CASSIPQEVTEAFF.

Here the CDR3 reads CASSSRLAGGQETQYF. The CDR3 nucleotides read TGTGCCAGCAGCTCTCGACTAGCGGGGGGCCAAGAGACCCAGTACTTC. V usage is TRBV5-6 and J usage is TRBJ2-5, with 13 bases aligning to TRBD2. The CDR3 contains 16 residues. Germline assignment: CDR1 SGHDT and CDR2 YYEEEE. Unmatched junction bases numbered 3, after V lost 3 bases and J lost 1 base.

This rearrangement joins TRBV5-1 to TRBJ2-1; D is perhaps TRBD1 (6 bases). The CDR3 runs to 14 residues. V lost 0 bases to trimming and J lost 8 bases, with 12 bases between them. Germline-derived CDR1 and CDR2 are SGHRS and YFSETQ. The chain's CDR3 is CASSLGGGRDEQFF. The CDR3 region has the DNA TGCGCCAGCAGCTTGGGTGGGGGCAGGGATGAGCAGTTCTTC.

This clone occurred once. V usage is TRBV7-9 and J usage is TRBJ1-2; 7 nucleotides match TRBD1. This CDR3 is built from 14 residues. The V gene end was trimmed by 5 bases and the J gene end by 3 bases; junction bases not matched to a gene: 6. CDR1 SEHNR and CDR2 FQNEAQ come from the germline V gene (reference sequence). In nucleotides, the CDR3 is TGTGCCAGCAGCCGGGACAGTTTGGACTATGGCTACACCTTC. Translating gives CASSRDSLDYGYTF.

The V gene is TRBV5-5, the J gene TRBJ2-3; 7 nucleotides align to TRBD1. CDR1 is SGHKS, CDR2 YYEKEE, per germline (reference sequence). With V trimmed by 4 bases and J by 0 bases, 5 bases remained unmatched. The CDR3 is made up of 15 amino acids. CDR3 protein: CASSPGTASTDTQYF. CDR3 nucleotide sequence: TGTGCCAGCAGCCCGGGGACAGCAAGCACAGATACGCAGTATTTT.

The count of this clone is one. The sample has other DNA sequences that encode this CDR3 too. The chain uses TRBV3-1 (or the pseudogene TRBV3-2) and TRBJ2-2, with 7 bases matching TRBD2. The ends lost 4 bases at V and 7 bases at J; junction bases unmatched: 6. The CDR3 runs to 14 residues. CDR1 and CDR2 (germline): LGHDT, YNNKEL (reference sequence). The CDR3 loop is CASSRGGPGGELFF. In DNA form, the CDR3 reads TGTGCCAGCAGCCGGGGGGGTCCAGGCGGGGAGCTGTTTTTT.

This clone has a single count. V is TRBV20-1 and J is TRBJ2-1, with D hard to call. Deletions cut 5 bases from V and 8 bases from J, with 10 bases between. The CDR3 spans 11 residues. Germline loops: CDR1 DFQATT, CDR2 SNEGSKA (reference sequence). This chain's CDR3 is CSAGHWDEQFF. CDR3 DNA sequence: TGCAGTGCTGGGCACTGGGATGAGCAGTTCTTC.